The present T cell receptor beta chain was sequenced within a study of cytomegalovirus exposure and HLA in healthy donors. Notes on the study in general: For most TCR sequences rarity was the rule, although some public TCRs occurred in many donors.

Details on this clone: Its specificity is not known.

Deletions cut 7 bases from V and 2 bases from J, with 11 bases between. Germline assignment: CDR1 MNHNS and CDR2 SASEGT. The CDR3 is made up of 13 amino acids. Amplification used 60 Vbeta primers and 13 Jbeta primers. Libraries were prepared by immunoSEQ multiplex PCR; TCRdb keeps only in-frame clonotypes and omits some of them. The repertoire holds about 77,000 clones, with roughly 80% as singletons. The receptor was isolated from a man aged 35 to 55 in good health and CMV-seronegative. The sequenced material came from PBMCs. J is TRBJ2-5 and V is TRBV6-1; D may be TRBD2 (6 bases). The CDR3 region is CASMRDRQETQYF. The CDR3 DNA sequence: TGTGCCAGCATGCGGGATAGACAAGAGACCCAGTACTTC.